Below, one T cell receptor (beta chain) is given with its context. What it binds is not known. The sample originates from a study of Ad26.COV2.S vaccination and SARS-CoV-2 variants. Study-level results: Responses of spike-specific T cells (both CD8+ and CD4+) reportedly showed substantial breadth after vaccination. Researchers cautioned that TCR breadth and depth analyses may have underestimated total T cell responses. Participants given vaccine showed non-spike TCR breadth similar to that of placebo recipients.

CDR1 is SGDLS and CDR2 is YYNGEE in the germline V gene. CDR3 size: 11 residues. V lost 0 bases to trimming and J lost 7 bases, with 2 bases between them. Generated by immunoSEQ multiplex PCR, the TCRdb table keeps only in-frame clones and is missing some. Here the sample spans roughly 380,000 clones, 90% to 95% being singletons. The rearrangement uses TRBV9 and TRBJ2-1; no clear D gene. Sequencing used peripheral blood, obtained after recovery from COVID-19. The receptor's source is a human donor who had recovered from COVID-19. CDR3 nucleotides: TGTGCCAGCAGCGTAGATAATGAGCAGTTCTTC. This encodes CASSVDNEQFF. Combining the CDR3 with reference TRBV9 and TRBJ2-1 gives the whole variable domain DSGVTQTPKHLITATGQRVTLRCSPRSGDLSVYWYQQSLDQGLQFLIQYYNGEERAKGNILERFSAQQFPDLHSELNLSSLELGDSALYFCASSVDNEQFFGPGTRLTVL.